This TCR beta chain stems from a study of cytomegalovirus exposure and HLA in healthy donors. Per germline, CDR1 SEHNR and CDR2 FQNEAQ (reference sequence). This CDR3 comprises 14 residues. The germline V and J ends were trimmed by 1 base and 1 base, with 7 bases remaining between them. Study-wide findings and caveats: Overall, about 160 TCR beta chains were annotated as cytomegalovirus-associated. The classifier, whose performance was assessed in both the original and validation cohorts, reportedly diagnosed cytomegalovirus status with high specificity and sensitivity. A few CMV-associated chains were confirmed in vitro to be specific for CMV antigens. First-cohort TCR clusters were later found to tend to co-occur in the 120 or so validation repertoires.

Note on this clone: The antigen remains undetermined.

Here immunoSEQ multiplex PCR was the method, and the copy in TCRdb shows in-frame clones only, minus some. In the table there are about 73,000 clones, approximately 95% of which are singletons. Sequenced input: PBMCs. The rearrangement uses TRBV7-9 and TRBJ1-1; no clear D. The clonotype was recovered from a man aged 18 to 30 in good health and CMV-seronegative. In DNA, the CDR3 is TGTGCCAGCAGCTTAGAGCCCACGAACACTGAAGCTTTCTTT. Protein sequence: CASSLEPTNTEAFF.